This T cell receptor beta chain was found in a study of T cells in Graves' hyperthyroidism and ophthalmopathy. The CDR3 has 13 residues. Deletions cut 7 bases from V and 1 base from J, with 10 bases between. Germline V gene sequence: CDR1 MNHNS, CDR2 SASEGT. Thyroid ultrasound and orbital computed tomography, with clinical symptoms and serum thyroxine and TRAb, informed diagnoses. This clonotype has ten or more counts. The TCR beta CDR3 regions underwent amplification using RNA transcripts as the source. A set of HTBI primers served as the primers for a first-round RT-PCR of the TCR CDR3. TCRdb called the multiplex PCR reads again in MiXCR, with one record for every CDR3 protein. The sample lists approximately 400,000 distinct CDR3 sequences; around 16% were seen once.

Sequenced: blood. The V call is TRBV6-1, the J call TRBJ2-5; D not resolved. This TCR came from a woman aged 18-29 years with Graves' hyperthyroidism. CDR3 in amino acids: CASTSGFQETQYF. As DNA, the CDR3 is TGTGCCAGCACCTCGGGTTTCCAAGAGACCCAGTACTTC.